These T cell receptor beta chains were read from a single sample in a study of long-term antiretroviral therapy in people with HIV. TCRdb keeps only in-frame clones here, not all; method: immunoSEQ multiplex PCR. The table records over 30,000 clones, 70% to 90% of them present only once. This sample comprised unsorted PBMCs, obtained 1.1 years after starting antiretroviral therapy. The receptors come from a man younger than 30 with HIV. CDR3s include the opening cysteine and the closing phenylalanine or tryptophan. Fields, in order: clone size, V gene, J gene, D gene, CDR3 DNA, CDR3 protein. A D gene is named only where the DNA matches it firmly. Clone size is not always given. Where it is, it says once, few, many or a class for expanded clones.

clone_size: -; v_call: TRBV27; j_call: TRBJ2-5; d_call: TRBD1; cdr3_nt: TGTGCCAGCTCGAAGCGTAGGGGGCGTGAGACCCAGTACTTC; cdr3_aa: CASSKRRGRETQYF
clone_size: -; v_call: TRBV29-1; j_call: TRBJ1-1; d_call: -; cdr3_nt: TGCAGCGCCGGCCGAGCTTTCTTT; cdr3_aa: CSAGRAFF
clone_size: -; v_call: TRBV27; j_call: TRBJ1-2; d_call: -; cdr3_nt: TGTGCCAGCAGTTTACTTTCAGGGGCTAACTATGGCTACACCTTC; cdr3_aa: CASSLLSGANYGYTF
clone_size: -; v_call: TRBV4-2; j_call: TRBJ2-5; d_call: TRBD2; cdr3_nt: TGTGCCAGCAGCCAACGACTAGCGGGGGGGCGGGCAGAGACCCAGTACTTC; cdr3_aa: CASSQRLAGGRAETQYF
clone_size: -; v_call: TRBV4-2; j_call: TRBJ1-3; d_call: -; cdr3_nt: TGTGCCAGCAGCCAAGAATTAGATGGAAACACCATATATTTT; cdr3_aa: CASSQELDGNTIYF
clone_size: -; v_call: TRBV2; j_call: TRBJ1-4; d_call: -; cdr3_nt: TGTGCCAGCAGTGAAGGCTCGGGAGGCGAAAAACTGTTTTTT; cdr3_aa: CASSEGSGGEKLFF
clone_size: -; v_call: TRBV7-9; j_call: TRBJ2-3; d_call: TRBD2; cdr3_nt: TGTGCCAGCAGCTTAGGCTCGCGGGAGTGGACAGATACGCAGTATTTT; cdr3_aa: CASSLGSREWTDTQYF
clone_size: -; v_call: TRBV9; j_call: TRBJ2-7; d_call: -; cdr3_nt: TGTGCCAGCAGCGTATCCGGAGTCTCCTACGAGCAGTACTTC; cdr3_aa: CASSVSGVSYEQYF
clone_size: -; v_call: TRBV10-2; j_call: TRBJ2-4; d_call: TRBD1; cdr3_nt: TGCGCCAGCAGTGGCGACAGGGCGTTAAACATTCAGTACTTC; cdr3_aa: CASSGDRALNIQYF
clone_size: -; v_call: TRBV15; j_call: TRBJ1-1; d_call: TRBD1; cdr3_nt: TGTGCCACCAGCAGGGGGACAGGGGGGCCTGAAGCTTTCTTT; cdr3_aa: CATSRGTGGPEAFF
clone_size: -; v_call: TRBV9; j_call: TRBJ1-3; d_call: -; cdr3_nt: TGTGCCAGCAGCCTGGGCAGGACTTTTGGAAACACCATATATTTT; cdr3_aa: CASSLGRTFGNTIYF
clone_size: -; v_call: TRBV28; j_call: TRBJ2-3; d_call: -; cdr3_nt: TGTGCCAGCAGTTTACTAGCTCTGGATACGCAGTATTTT; cdr3_aa: CASSLLALDTQYF
clone_size: -; v_call: TRBV4-2; j_call: TRBJ1-2; d_call: -; cdr3_nt: TGTGCCAGCACCAAGAGTACAGCGATTTCCATTATGGTGGGCTACACCTTC; cdr3_aa: CASTKSTAISIMVGYTF
clone_size: -; v_call: TRBV7-8; j_call: TRBJ2-4; d_call: -; cdr3_nt: TGTGCCAGCAGCTTTGGGACGGTCAAAAACATTCAGTACTTC; cdr3_aa: CASSFGTVKNIQYF
clone_size: -; v_call: TRBV27; j_call: TRBJ2-3; d_call: TRBD1; cdr3_nt: TGTGCCAGCCGGACAGGGATGGATACGCAGTATTTT; cdr3_aa: CASRTGMDTQYF
clone_size: -; v_call: TRBV9; j_call: TRBJ2-3; d_call: -; cdr3_nt: TGTGCCAGCAGCGCTCCGAAAGGGAGCACAGATACGCAGTATTTT; cdr3_aa: CASSAPKGSTDTQYF
clone_size: -; v_call: TRBV6-1; j_call: TRBJ2-7; d_call: TRBD2; cdr3_nt: TGTGCCAGCAGTGAAGCGGGAGGGCCCTACCCCTACGAGCAGTACTTC; cdr3_aa: CASSEAGGPYPYEQYF
clone_size: -; v_call: TRBV5-6; j_call: TRBJ1-4; d_call: TRBD1; cdr3_nt: TGTGCCAGCAGCTTCGGGAGCGGACAGGGTCATAGTGAAAAACTGTTTTTT; cdr3_aa: CASSFGSGQGHSEKLFF
clone_size: -; v_call: TRBV29-1; j_call: TRBJ1-1; d_call: -; cdr3_nt: TGCAGCGTCATCAGGGTAATGAACACTGAAGCTTTCTTT; cdr3_aa: CSVIRVMNTEAFF
clone_size: -; v_call: TRBV30; j_call: TRBJ1-2; d_call: -; cdr3_nt: TGTGCCTGGAATTGGGACAAACACTACACCTTC; cdr3_aa: CAWNWDKHYTF
clone_size: -; v_call: TRBV27; j_call: TRBJ1-2; d_call: TRBD1; cdr3_nt: TGTGCCAGCAGTCCCCGGGACAGCTTATTTAACTATGGCTACACCTTC; cdr3_aa: CASSPRDSLFNYGYTF
clone_size: few; v_call: TRBV5-1; j_call: TRBJ1-2; d_call: TRBD1; cdr3_nt: TGCGCCAGCAGCCTCCGACAGGGTGCCTATGGCTACACCTTC; cdr3_aa: CASSLRQGAYGYTF
clone_size: -; v_call: TRBV9; j_call: TRBJ2-4; d_call: TRBD2; cdr3_nt: TGTGCCAGCAGCGTCAGCGGGGGGGTGGCCAAAAACATTCAGTACTTC; cdr3_aa: CASSVSGGVAKNIQYF
clone_size: -; v_call: TRBV11-2; j_call: TRBJ2-3; d_call: -; cdr3_nt: TGTGCCAGCAGCTTAGAAGGTGCGGGCACAGATACGCAGTATTTT; cdr3_aa: CASSLEGAGTDTQYF
clone_size: -; v_call: TRBV5-1; j_call: TRBJ2-7; d_call: -; cdr3_nt: TGCGCCAGCAGTGTACGGGGGCGAGCCTACGAGCAGTACTTC; cdr3_aa: CASSVRGRAYEQYF
clone_size: -; v_call: TRBV5-4; j_call: TRBJ2-2; d_call: TRBD1; cdr3_nt: TGTGCCAGCAGCGACAGGGTTCCCGGGGAGCTGTTTTTT; cdr3_aa: CASSDRVPGELFF
clone_size: -; v_call: TRBV6-1; j_call: TRBJ2-7; d_call: TRBD1; cdr3_nt: TGTGCCAGCAGTGCTCGACAGGGCCCCTACGAGCAGTACTTC; cdr3_aa: CASSARQGPYEQYF
clone_size: -; v_call: TRBV5-1; j_call: TRBJ2-3; d_call: TRBD1; cdr3_nt: TGCGCCAGCAGCTTGTTGGTGGGACAGGCCCGACGGGATACGCAGTATTTT; cdr3_aa: CASSLLVGQARRDTQYF
clone_size: -; v_call: TRBV27; j_call: TRBJ2-3; d_call: -; cdr3_nt: TGTGCCAGCAGTTTAAGGCCAGGGATGCCAGATACGCAGTATTTT; cdr3_aa: CASSLRPGMPDTQYF
clone_size: -; v_call: TRBV7-9; j_call: TRBJ2-7; d_call: TRBD2; cdr3_nt: TGTGCCAGCAGCGGGGGGAGGGGTTCCTACGAGCAGTACTTC; cdr3_aa: CASSGGRGSYEQYF
clone_size: -; v_call: TRBV7-2; j_call: TRBJ2-1; d_call: -; cdr3_nt: TGTGCCAGCAGCCTTCAGGGGGGACTAGATTTCAATGAGCAGTTCTTC; cdr3_aa: CASSLQGGLDFNEQFF
clone_size: -; v_call: TRBV28; j_call: TRBJ2-7; d_call: -; cdr3_nt: TGTGCCAGCAGTGACACCTACGAGCAGTACTTC; cdr3_aa: CASSDTYEQYF
clone_size: -; v_call: TRBV5-1; j_call: TRBJ2-1; d_call: -; cdr3_nt: TGCGCCAGCAGCTTGGAAAGCCTCTCCTACAATGAGCAGTTCTTC; cdr3_aa: CASSLESLSYNEQFF
clone_size: few; v_call: TRBV2; j_call: TRBJ1-1; d_call: -; cdr3_nt: TGTGCCAGCTTTCGCATGAGCACGGACACTGAAGCTTTCTTT; cdr3_aa: CASFRMSTDTEAFF
clone_size: -; v_call: TRBV4-2; j_call: TRBJ1-1; d_call: TRBD1; cdr3_nt: TGTGCCAGCAGCCAAGGCTCAGGGGGGAACACTGAAGCTTTCTTT; cdr3_aa: CASSQGSGGNTEAFF
clone_size: -; v_call: TRBV5-4; j_call: TRBJ2-7; d_call: TRBD2; cdr3_nt: TGTGCCAGCAGCCCGGGGGGGATGGCCCTCTACGAGCAGTACTTC; cdr3_aa: CASSPGGMALYEQYF
clone_size: -; v_call: TRBV19; j_call: TRBJ2-1; d_call: -; cdr3_nt: TGTGCCAGTACCTCGGGACTCTACTCCTACAATGAGCAGTTCTTC; cdr3_aa: CASTSGLYSYNEQFF
clone_size: once; v_call: TRBV27; j_call: TRBJ2-6; d_call: -; cdr3_nt: TGTGCCAGCAGTTTAGTCGGTCCGAGCCCTGGGGCCAACGTCCTGACTTTC; cdr3_aa: CASSLVGPSPGANVLTF
clone_size: -; v_call: TRBV11-2; j_call: TRBJ1-2; d_call: -; cdr3_nt: TGTGCCAGCAGCTTAGGCGGGCGGACGAAGTGGGGCTACACCTTC; cdr3_aa: CASSLGGRTKWGYTF
clone_size: -; v_call: TRBV4-1; j_call: TRBJ2-1; d_call: -; cdr3_nt: TGCGCCAGCAGCCAATGGTTGGAGAATGAGCAGTTCTTC; cdr3_aa: CASSQWLENEQFF
clone_size: -; v_call: TRBV5-1; j_call: TRBJ2-2; d_call: -; cdr3_nt: TGCGCCAGCAGCCGCTTGGGGGAGAACACCGGGGAGCTGTTTTTT; cdr3_aa: CASSRLGENTGELFF
clone_size: -; v_call: TRBV7-9; j_call: TRBJ2-7; d_call: TRBD1; cdr3_nt: TGTGCCAGCAGCTCAATACCGGGACAGACACCTTCCTACGAGCAGTACTTC; cdr3_aa: CASSSIPGQTPSYEQYF
clone_size: -; v_call: TRBV10-3; j_call: TRBJ1-4; d_call: -; cdr3_nt: TGTGCCATCAGTGACTACCGAGATGAAAAACTGTTTTTT; cdr3_aa: CAISDYRDEKLFF
clone_size: -; v_call: TRBV6-1; j_call: TRBJ1-3; d_call: TRBD1; cdr3_nt: TGTGCCAGCAGTGAAGCAACAGGGGCTGGAAACACCATATATTTT; cdr3_aa: CASSEATGAGNTIYF
clone_size: -; v_call: TRBV2; j_call: TRBJ1-6; d_call: -; cdr3_nt: TGTGCCAGCAGCCCGAATTCACCCCTCCACTTT; cdr3_aa: CASSPNSPLHF
clone_size: -; v_call: TRBV14; j_call: TRBJ1-3; d_call: -; cdr3_nt: TGTGCCAGCAGCCCACGAATACAGGGTTCCGGAAACACCATATATTTT; cdr3_aa: CASSPRIQGSGNTIYF
clone_size: once; v_call: TRBV5-1; j_call: TRBJ2-5; d_call: TRBD2; cdr3_nt: TGCGCCAGCAGCTTGATACTAGCGGGAGATCAGTACTTC; cdr3_aa: CASSLILAGDQYF
clone_size: once; v_call: TRBV5-4; j_call: TRBJ2-7; d_call: -; cdr3_nt: TGTGCCAGCAGCAGGGAGGGGGCCGGCGCACGGTACGAGCAGTACTTC; cdr3_aa: CASSREGAGARYEQYF
clone_size: -; v_call: TRBV5-1; j_call: TRBJ2-7; d_call: -; cdr3_nt: TGCGCCAGCAGCTGGGACACAGGGTACGAGCAGTACTTC; cdr3_aa: CASSWDTGYEQYF
clone_size: -; v_call: TRBV27; j_call: TRBJ2-1; d_call: TRBD2; cdr3_nt: TGTGCCAGCAGTTTTGGGGGACTAGCGGGTACCCTTAGGTTCTTC; cdr3_aa: CASSFGGLAGTLRFF
clone_size: -; v_call: TRBV19; j_call: TRBJ2-1; d_call: -; cdr3_nt: TGTGCCAGTAGTATCGACCCCGGGGCGGATGAGCAGTTCTTC; cdr3_aa: CASSIDPGADEQFF
clone_size: -; v_call: TRBV27; j_call: TRBJ1-2; d_call: -; cdr3_nt: TGTGCCAGCAGTTCGGGACACCGGCTCTATGGCTACACCTTC; cdr3_aa: CASSSGHRLYGYTF
clone_size: -; v_call: TRBV27; j_call: TRBJ2-3; d_call: -; cdr3_nt: TGTGCCAGCAGTTTCTCCACTTGGGGGGATACGCAGTATTTT; cdr3_aa: CASSFSTWGDTQYF